This T cell receptor (beta chain) came from a study of CD8+CD57+ T cells in acquired aplastic anemia. Across the study: The average for DNA from sorted CD4+ and CD8+ cells was about 2.9 ug. Regarding the study as a whole: Simpson's diversity of CD8+ cells was not significantly different in patients compared with controls. Patients shared under 30 CD8+ CDR3 sequences with controls.

With 4 bases removed from V and 11 bases from J, the gap between germline ends came to 13 bases. There are 12 residues in the CDR3. Looked up from germline, CDR1 is SGDLS and CDR2 is YYNGEE. Genomic DNA templated the TCR beta VDJ and CDR3 profiling. TCRdb reprocessed the reads via MiXCR and lists one record per CDR3 protein. The sample shows about 160,000 distinct CDR3 sequences, around 40% of them seen only once. Concerning this clonotype: Its antigen is unknown.

Material for sequencing was sorted CD4+, CD8+, or CD8+CD57+ T cells (not recorded which) from PBMCs. The origin of this receptor is a human donor in good health. V is TRBV9 and J is TRBJ1-3; D is uncertain. CDR3 sequence (DNA): TGTGCCAGCAGCCCCCGGGAGGGAGCCATATATTTT. Residues: CASSPREGAIYF.